One sample yielded the 29 T cell receptor beta chains listed below, sequenced in a study of lymphopenia after photon versus proton radiotherapy. The assay was immunoSEQ multiplex PCR, and TCRdb's table has in-frame clones only and misses some. The table has approximately 45,000 clones, around 86% seen once. The sequencing used peripheral blood, collected from a patient treated with photon-based radiotherapy. The receptors derive from a man aged 35 to 55 with gastric cancer.

This chain connects TRBV19 to TRBJ1-5; 10 bases line up with TRBD1. The CDR3 totals 13 residues. The germline CDR1 and CDR2 sequences are LNHDA and SQIVND (reference sequence). The V and J ends lost 10 bases and 6 bases, in that order; junction bases with no gene match: 6. CDR3 loop: CATSTGGGQPQHF. In DNA form, the CDR3 reads TGTGCCACCTCGACAGGGGGCGGTCAGCCCCAGCATTTT.

The V gene is TRBV5-4, the J gene TRBJ2-7, with D maybe TRBD1 (6 bases). Trimming shortened V by 5 bases and J by 4 bases, and 19 bases separated the two germline ends. The CDR3 spans 15 residues. Germline V gene sequence: CDR1 SGHNT, CDR2 YYREEE (reference sequence). In nucleotides, the CDR3 is TGTGCCAGCAGACCGGACAGAGGCACGGGGTACGAGCAGTACTTC. As protein: CASRPDRGTGYEQYF.

The chain recombines TRBV7-2 with TRBJ2-1; 10 bases are a match to TRBD1. Trimming removed 5 bases from V and 7 bases from J; junction bases left unmatched: 11. Germline lookup yields CDR1 SGHTA and CDR2 FQGNSA. The length of the CDR3 is 16 residues. The CDR3 region has the DNA TGTGCCAGCAGCCAAACCGCAGGGACAGGGGTTAATGAGCAGTTCTTC. Protein: CASSQTAGTGVNEQFF.

This chain connects TRBV4-3 to TRBJ2-2, with 8 bases fitting TRBD1. This CDR3 has 17 residues. In germline, CDR1 is LGHNA, CDR2 YSLEER. The trim removed 4 bases at V and 1 base at J, leaving 8 bases unmatched. The CDR3, as DNA: TGCGCCAGCAGCCCCCTAGGCGGGACAGGGAACACCGGGGAGCTGTTTTTT. It encodes CASSPLGGTGNTGELFF.

This chain connects TRBV5-1 to TRBJ2-3; D is possibly TRBD2 (5 bases). V lost 6 bases, J lost 2 bases, and 13 bases lay in between. Per germline, CDR1 SGHRS and CDR2 YFSETQ. The CDR3 extends over 14 amino acids. DNA of the CDR3: TGCGCCAGCAAAAGTGCGGGCAACACAGATACGCAGTATTTT. It codes for CASKSAGNTDTQYF. Variable domain in full (rest from reference TRBV5-1 and TRBJ2-3): KAGVTQTPRYLIKTRGQQVTLSCSPISGHRSVSWYQQTPGQGLQFLFEYFSETQRNKGNFPGRFSGRQFSNSRSEMNVSTLELGDSALYLCASKSAGNTDTQYFGPGTRLTVL.

This rearrangement joins TRBV5-1 to TRBJ2-3, with D tentatively TRBD1 (6 bases). Germline V CDR1 and CDR2: SGHRS, YFSETQ. This CDR3 spans 15 amino acids. Trimming shortened V by 0 bases and J by 0 bases, and 8 bases separated the two germline ends. The CDR3 DNA is TGCGCCAGCAGCTTGGGGGGGCCAAGCACAGATACGCAGTATTTT. It specifies CASSLGGPSTDTQYF. The whole variable domain, filled in from reference TRBV5-1 and TRBJ2-3, reads KAGVTQTPRYLIKTRGQQVTLSCSPISGHRSVSWYQQTPGQGLQFLFEYFSETQRNKGNFPGRFSGRQFSNSRSEMNVSTLELGDSALYLCASSLGGPSTDTQYFGPGTRLTVL.

The chain joins TRBV30 to TRBJ2-1; possibly TRBD1 or TRBD2 for D (5 bases each). There are 17 residues in the CDR3. Germline CDR1 and CDR2: GTSNPN and SVGIG (reference sequence). The V end lost 4 bases, the J end lost 4 bases, and 23 bases lay between the germline ends. For the CDR3, the DNA is TGTGCCTGGAAGTCCCTCTTGGTGAGGGGCGCGTACAATGAGCAGTTCTTC. Translating it yields CAWKSLLVRGAYNEQFF.

The chain has TRBV5-1 and TRBJ2-2, with TRBD1 matching 8 bases. With 4 bases clipped from V and 4 bases from J, the junction kept 6 bases outside the gene matches. The CDR3 has 15 amino acids. Germline CDR1 and CDR2: SGHRS and YFSETQ. CDR3 amino acids: CASSPGQEITGELFF. The CDR3 region has the DNA TGCGCCAGCAGCCCGGGACAGGAGATCACCGGGGAGCTGTTTTTT. Full variable domain (rest looked up from reference TRBV5-1 and TRBJ2-2): KAGVTQTPRYLIKTRGQQVTLSCSPISGHRSVSWYQQTPGQGLQFLFEYFSETQRNKGNFPGRFSGRQFSNSRSEMNVSTLELGDSALYLCASSPGQEITGELFFGEGSRLTVL.

In its sample, this clone was seen a few times. CDR3 bases: TGCAGCGTTGCCCGCGGGGAGCCCTACGAGCAGTACTTC. It translates to CSVARGEPYEQYF. V and J are TRBV29-1 and TRBJ2-7, with D perhaps TRBD2 (6 bases). Germline CDR1 SQVTM, CDR2 ANQGSEA. CDR3 size: 13 residues. Trimming removed 4 bases at V and 2 bases at J, with 12 bases between.

This chain links TRBV30 with TRBJ1-1; D is ambiguous. The length of the CDR3 is 16 residues. The germline gives CDR1 GTSNPN, CDR2 SVGIG (reference sequence). Deletions cut 1 base from V and 3 bases from J, with 18 bases between. CDR3 nucleotide sequence: TGTGCCTGGAGTGGGGGTCTTAGGGTTTGGGACACTGAAGCTTTCTTT. Its protein product is CAWSGGLRVWDTEAFF. Supplemented by reference TRBV30 and TRBJ1-1, the full variable domain reads SQTIHQWPATLVQPVGSPLSLECTVEGTSNPNLYWYRQAAGRGLQLLFYSVGIGQISSEVPQNLSASRPQDRQFILSSKKLLLSDSGFYLCAWSGGLRVWDTEAFFGQGTRLTVV.

The chain joins TRBV11-3 to TRBJ1-2; 7 bases map to TRBD1. Per germline, CDR1 SGHNT and CDR2 YENEEA. Losses at the gene ends were 3 bases for V and 4 bases for J; bases not matched to a gene: 11. The CDR3 has 16 amino acids. This CDR3 reads CASSLGPTGVGYGYTF. DNA of the CDR3: TGTGCCAGCAGCTTGGGACCCACAGGGGTTGGCTATGGCTACACCTTC.

The chain carries TRBV21-1 and TRBJ1-2. TRBV21-1 is a pseudogene. The length of the CDR3 is 13 residues. The CDR3, as DNA: TGTGCCAGCAGCAATGCAGCCTACTATGGCTACACCTTC. Amino acid sequence: CASSNAAYYGYTF.

The V and J genes are TRBV19 and TRBJ1-3, with 9 bases matching TRBD1. The junction had 5 bases not matched to a gene; V was cut back by 8 bases and J by 0 bases. The germline CDR1 and CDR2 sequences are LNHDA and SQIVND (reference sequence). The CDR3 spans 15 residues. The CDR3: CASEGQGSSGNTIYF. The CDR3 DNA is TGTGCCAGTGAGGGACAGGGATCCTCTGGAAACACCATATATTTT.

The chain couples TRBV7-9 to TRBJ2-2; D gene uncertain. With 0 bases removed from V and 4 bases from J, the gap between germline ends came to 9 bases. Germline lookup yields CDR1 SEHNR and CDR2 FQNEAQ (reference sequence). The CDR3 covers 15 residues. In nucleotides, the CDR3 is TGTGCCAGCAGCTTAGCGCTCCGAATCACCGGGGAGCTGTTTTTT. Translating gives CASSLALRITGELFF.

This clone came up once. V usage is TRBV10-3 and J usage is TRBJ2-7; no firm D call. Germline V gene data show CDR1 as ENHRY and CDR2 as SYGVKD. The CDR3 is 12 amino acids. Trimming removed 0 bases at V and 5 bases at J, with 5 bases between. The CDR3 reads CAISESKNEQYF. The CDR3 DNA sequence: TGTGCCATCAGTGAGTCGAAGAACGAGCAGTACTTC.

The CDR3 DNA sequence: TGTGCCAGCAGCCCGGACGGGGGAAGATCCGGGGAGCTGTTTTTT. It specifies CASSPDGGRSGELFF. V gene TRBV7-3 combines with J gene TRBJ2-2, with a tentative D call TRBD2 (6 bases). This CDR3 contains 15 residues. The germline V gene encodes CDR1 SGHTA and CDR2 FQGTGA. V was clipped by 5 bases and J by 6 bases, with 16 bases between them. The full variable domain, its missing parts supplied by reference TRBV7-3 and TRBJ2-2, is GAGVSQTPSNKVTEKGKYVELRCDPISGHTALYWYRQSLGQGPEFLIYFQGTGAADDSGLPNDRFFAVRPEGSVSTLKIQRTERGDSAVYLCASSPDGGRSGELFFGEGSRLTVL.

The chain recombines TRBV5-4 with TRBJ2-1; 9 bases match TRBD2. Trimming cost V 4 bases and J 1 base; bases outside gene matches: 6. This CDR3 comprises 16 residues. Germline CDR1 reads SGHNT; CDR2 reads YYREEE (reference sequence). This CDR3 is CASSPAGGLSYNEQFF. The CDR3 nucleotides are TGTGCCAGCAGCCCTGCGGGGGGGCTATCCTACAATGAGCAGTTCTTC.

The chain employs TRBV19 and TRBJ2-2, with D unclear. Trimming cost V 8 bases and J 4 bases, with 11 bases left between them. The CDR3 loop spans 13 amino acids. Germline lookup yields CDR1 LNHDA and CDR2 SQIVND (reference sequence). CDR3 nucleotide sequence: TGTGCCAGTTCAGGAGTGAGCACCGGGGAGCTGTTTTTT. Residues: CASSGVSTGELFF. Complete variable domain (other parts from reference TRBV19 and TRBJ2-2): DGGITQSPKYLFRKEGQNVTLSCEQNLNHDAMYWYRQDPGQGLRLIYYSQIVNDFQKGDIAEGYSVSREKKESFPLTVTSAQKNPTAFYLCASSGVSTGELFFGEGSRLTVL.

The rearrangement joins TRBV5-1 to TRBJ2-1; D is perhaps TRBD1 or TRBD2 (6 bases each). The CDR3 has 15 residues. V lost 1 base and J lost 9, with 17 bases in between. Germline values: CDR1 SGHRS, CDR2 YFSETQ. The CDR3 DNA follows: TGCGCCAGCAGCTTGTGGGGGGCGTCTGTCGGTGAGCAGTTCTTC. Amino acid sequence: CASSLWGASVGEQFF.

This chain uses TRBV14 with TRBJ1-4; perhaps TRBD1 as D (5 bases). This CDR3 comprises 14 residues. Germline CDR1 SGHDN, CDR2 FVKESK. V lost 3 bases to trimming and J lost 4 bases, with 9 bases between them. The CDR3 coding sequence is TGTGCCAGCAGCCAGTCAGGGCATAATGAAAAACTGTTTTTT. Its translation: CASSQSGHNEKLFF.

The chain links TRBV6-1 to TRBJ1-4; no definite D call. This CDR3 region has 16 residues. V was clipped by 3 bases and J by 3 bases, with 14 bases between them. CDR1 and CDR2 (germline): MNHNS, SASEGT. Here the CDR3 reads CASSDFLQAPNEKLFF. The CDR3 nucleotides read TGTGCCAGCAGTGACTTTCTTCAGGCCCCTAATGAAAAACTGTTTTTT.

The chain couples TRBV19 to TRBJ2-5, with a tentative D call TRBD1 (5 bases). Germline values: CDR1 LNHDA, CDR2 SQIVND (reference sequence). The CDR3 extends over 15 amino acids. The ends were cut back, 5 bases at V and 5 bases at J, with 18 bases in the middle. CDR3 protein: CASSRVMTAYETQYF. CDR3 nucleotides: TGTGCCAGTAGTCGAGTAATGACAGCCTATGAGACCCAGTACTTC.

The rearrangement joins TRBV4-2 to TRBJ2-1; TRBD1 is a possible D gene (7 bases). Trimming stripped 3 bases from V and 5 bases from J, with 11 bases between. CDR1 and CDR2 (germline): LGHNA, YNFKEQ. The CDR3 sequence is 14 residues long. The CDR3: CASSQGGQNNEQFF. DNA of the CDR3: TGTGCCAGCAGCCAGGGGGGACAGAACAATGAGCAGTTCTTC.

The chain carries TRBV7-2 and TRBJ2-7; D gene ambiguous. CDR1 and CDR2 (germline): SGHTA, FQGNSA. The CDR3 extends over 12 amino acids. V dropped 5 bases and J dropped 0 bases, with 5 bases sitting between them. The CDR3 reads CASSPSSYEQYF. The CDR3 nucleotides are TGTGCCAGCAGCCCCAGCTCCTACGAGCAGTACTTC.

The chain couples TRBV2 to TRBJ2-7, with D perhaps matching TRBD1 or TRBD2 (5 bases each). Germline CDR1 is SNHLY and CDR2 is FYNNEI. Between the trimmed V and J ends, which lost 8 bases and 0 bases, there was a span of 11 bases. This CDR3 comprises 13 residues. This chain's CDR3 is CASGAGTSYEQYF. In DNA, the CDR3 is TGTGCCAGCGGCGCAGGGACCTCCTACGAGCAGTACTTC.

V is TRBV5-5 and J is TRBJ2-2; no definite D call. CDR3 length: 16 residues. The germline V gene has CDR1 SGHKS and CDR2 YYEKEE (reference sequence). Deletions cut 2 bases from V and 0 bases from J, with 11 bases between. CDR3 in amino acids: CASSFDLFANTGELFF. The CDR3 coding sequence is TGTGCCAGCAGCTTTGATCTCTTCGCGAACACCGGGGAGCTGTTTTTT.

The CDR3 bases are TGTGCCAGCAGCCAACTTGGGGGGAGCAGCAATCAGCCCCAGCATTTT. This codes for CASSQLGGSSNQPQHF. The V gene is TRBV4-2, the J gene TRBJ1-5; D might be TRBD1 (5 bases). The germline V gene encodes CDR1 LGHNA and CDR2 YNFKEQ. V lost 2 bases to trimming and J lost 1 base, with 12 bases between them. There are 16 residues in the CDR3.

The chain links TRBV15 to TRBJ2-4; 7 nucleotides align to TRBD2. This CDR3 has 15 residues. Trimming removed 2 bases from V and 1 base from J; junction bases left unmatched: 2. In germline, CDR1 is LNHNV, CDR2 YYDKDF (reference sequence). CDR3 sequence: CATSRQGGAKNIQYF. The CDR3 region has the DNA TGTGCCACCAGCAGACAGGGAGGGGCCAAAAACATTCAGTACTTC.

V gene TRBV20-1 combines with J gene TRBJ1-2, with D unresolved. The CDR3 has 11 residues. The germline V gene has CDR1 DFQATT and CDR2 SNEGSKA (reference sequence). V was trimmed by 3 bases and J by 7 bases, leaving 9 bases between them. In DNA form, the CDR3 reads TGCAGTGCTAGGGAAGTGGGTGGCTACACCTTC. Translating it yields CSAREVGGYTF.